This T cell receptor (beta chain) comes out of a study of blood T cell repertoires in COVID-19 (dated by TCRdb to 2018 to 2021). Study-level background: Samples from collaborators originated in the United States, Italy and Spain and spanned both the acute and convalescent phases of COVID-19. The material from the prospective study consisted of cDNA or gDNA derived from T cells, B-cell-depleted T cells, or PBMCs. Deeply sampled blood TCRbeta repertoires from subjects exposed to, actively infected with, or recovered from COVID-19 were included in the dataset. The repertoires were released in a freely available public database meant as a resource for research on the immune response to SARS-CoV-2. Samples came from the ongoing ImmuneRACE study (first 160 participants) plus 1,254 subjects from 6 global collaborators. Nearly every sample came with metadata listing a de-identified subject ID, COVID-19 status, age in years and sex. Where available, HLA class I and class II types were obtained from metadata supplied by the sample provider rather than from assay-based typing. The study at large found these results: The amount of clinical and demographic metadata varied by source and participant and was provided uncurated.

CDR1 KGHSH and CDR2 LQKENI were looked up in the germline V gene. V loses 5 bases, J loses 0 bases, and the germline ends lie 15 bases apart. The CDR3 sequence holds 16 residues, the cysteine and phenylalanine included. Only the CDR3 region is kept as DNA, spanning 48 bases read in frame from base 1. The immunoSEQ Assay, a bias-controlled multiplex PCR, was used to amplify TCRbeta CDR3 regions from genomic DNA. Regarding the original processing steps: Nucleated cell counts per sample were estimated from amplification of reference gene primers within the assay. To quantify the absolute abundance of each unique TCRbeta CDR3 rearrangement, sequence reads were collapsed and filtered. For each sample, productive Simpson clonality was calculated by taking the square root of Simpson's diversity index across productive rearrangements. In TCRdb, the immuneACCESS table is reduced to in-frame sequences with V and J assigned. These tables do not hold every clone; where another copy was compared, an unresolved V gene accounts for under half, and the others remain unexplained. V and J calls and clone size are those listed in that table; D and trimming were worked out from the DNA. This sample holds about 410,000 clones; 86% were observed only once. The top ten hold over 1.3% of the sample.

Each collaborating institution followed its own protocols to collect whole blood in K2EDTA tubes. Collaborator samples were shipped for TCRbeta analysis as frozen whole blood, isolated PBMCs, or DNA extracted from either sample type. In the case of this clone: The antigen it recognizes is unknown. The record has no base qualities; no much larger clone is one base away.

The V gene is TRBV18 and the J gene is TRBJ2-3; the best D guess is TRBD1, with 5 bases matching. The sequence derives from a woman between 25 and 40 years old with active or convalescent COVID-19. The sequenced material came from peripheral blood. The CDR3 protein is CASSAMAGISTDTQYF. The sequenced DNA: TGTGCCAGCTCAGCCATGGCAGGGATTAGCACAGATACGCAGTATTTT.